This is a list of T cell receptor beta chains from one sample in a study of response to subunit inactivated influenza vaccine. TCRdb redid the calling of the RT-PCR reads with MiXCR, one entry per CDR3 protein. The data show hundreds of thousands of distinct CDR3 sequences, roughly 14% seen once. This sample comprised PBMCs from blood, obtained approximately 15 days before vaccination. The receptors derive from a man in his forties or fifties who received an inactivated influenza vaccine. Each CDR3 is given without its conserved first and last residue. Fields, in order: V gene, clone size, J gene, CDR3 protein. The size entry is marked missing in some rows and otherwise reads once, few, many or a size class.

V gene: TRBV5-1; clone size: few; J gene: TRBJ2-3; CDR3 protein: ASSLMSPGDTQY
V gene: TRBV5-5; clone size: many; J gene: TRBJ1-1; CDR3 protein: ASSLWSGIGTEAF
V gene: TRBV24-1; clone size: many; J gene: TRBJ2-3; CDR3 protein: ATSDFRLGADTQY
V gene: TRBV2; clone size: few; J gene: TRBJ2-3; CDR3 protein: ASSEGLAGSTDTQY
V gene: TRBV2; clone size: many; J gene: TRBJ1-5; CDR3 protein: ASSDGRSKNQPQH
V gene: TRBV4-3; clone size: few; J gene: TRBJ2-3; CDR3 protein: ASSQDERKTGDTQY
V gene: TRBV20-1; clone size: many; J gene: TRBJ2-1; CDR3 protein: SASISRGRSYNEQF
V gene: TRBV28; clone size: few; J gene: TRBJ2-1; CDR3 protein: ASSPTPLTSGGRAEQF
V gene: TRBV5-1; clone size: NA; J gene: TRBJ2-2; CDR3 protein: ASSIYIVPGELF
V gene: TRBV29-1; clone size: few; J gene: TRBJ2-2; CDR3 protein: SVRTSGYTGELF
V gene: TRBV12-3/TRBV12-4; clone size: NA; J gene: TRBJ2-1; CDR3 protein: ASRDWNEQF
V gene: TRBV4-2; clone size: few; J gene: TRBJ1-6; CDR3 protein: ASSQEEGIYSPLH
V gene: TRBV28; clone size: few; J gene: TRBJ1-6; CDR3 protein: ASGTGLYNSPLH
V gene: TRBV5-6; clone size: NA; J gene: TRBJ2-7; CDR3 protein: ASTPTGVLYEQY
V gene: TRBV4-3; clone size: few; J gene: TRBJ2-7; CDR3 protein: ASSLDQGYTYEQY
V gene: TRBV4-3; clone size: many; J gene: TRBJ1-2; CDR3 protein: ASSLQRGANYGYT
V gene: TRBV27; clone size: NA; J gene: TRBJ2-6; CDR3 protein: ASRTDSSPSGANVLT
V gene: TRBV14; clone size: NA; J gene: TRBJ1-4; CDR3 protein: ASSLRHTTNEKLF
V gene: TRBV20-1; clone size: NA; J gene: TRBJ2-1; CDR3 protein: SATGDRSYNEQF
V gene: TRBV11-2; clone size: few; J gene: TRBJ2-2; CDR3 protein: ASSLARAANTGELF
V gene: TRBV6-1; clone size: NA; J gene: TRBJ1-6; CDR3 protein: ATRDRGNSPLH
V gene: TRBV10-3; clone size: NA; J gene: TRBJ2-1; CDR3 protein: AIRPGTSGDNEQF
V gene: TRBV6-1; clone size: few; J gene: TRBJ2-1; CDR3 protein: ASRRGGANYNEQF
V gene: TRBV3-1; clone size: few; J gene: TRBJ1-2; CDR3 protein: ASASSYYGYT
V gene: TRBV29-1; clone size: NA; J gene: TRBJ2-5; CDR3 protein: SPRSRETQY
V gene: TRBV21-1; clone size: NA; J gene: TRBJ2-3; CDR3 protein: ASSKPAGTRDTQY
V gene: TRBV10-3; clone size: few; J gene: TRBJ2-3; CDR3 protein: AIRISNRVTDTQY
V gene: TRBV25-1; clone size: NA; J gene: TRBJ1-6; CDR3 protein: ASSGRQRSPLH
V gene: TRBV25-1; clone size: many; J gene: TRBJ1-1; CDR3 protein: ASHTYSDGLFMNTEAF
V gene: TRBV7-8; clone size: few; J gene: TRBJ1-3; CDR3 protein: ASSLHAPNSGNTIY
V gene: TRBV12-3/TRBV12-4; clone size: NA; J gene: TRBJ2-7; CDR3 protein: ASSPQFWGYEQY
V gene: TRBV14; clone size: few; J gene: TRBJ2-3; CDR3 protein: ASSQRMGVADTQY
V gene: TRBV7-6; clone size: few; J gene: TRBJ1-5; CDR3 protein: ASSLKATGGSSNQPQH
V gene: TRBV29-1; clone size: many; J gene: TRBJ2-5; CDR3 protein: SVAGILKTQY
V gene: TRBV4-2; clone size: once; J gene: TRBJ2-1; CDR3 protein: ASSPDIGDNEQF
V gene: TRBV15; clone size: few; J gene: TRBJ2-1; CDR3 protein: ATSSSRGVGHEQF
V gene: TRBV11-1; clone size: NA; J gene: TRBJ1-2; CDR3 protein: ASSSDRERSYGYT